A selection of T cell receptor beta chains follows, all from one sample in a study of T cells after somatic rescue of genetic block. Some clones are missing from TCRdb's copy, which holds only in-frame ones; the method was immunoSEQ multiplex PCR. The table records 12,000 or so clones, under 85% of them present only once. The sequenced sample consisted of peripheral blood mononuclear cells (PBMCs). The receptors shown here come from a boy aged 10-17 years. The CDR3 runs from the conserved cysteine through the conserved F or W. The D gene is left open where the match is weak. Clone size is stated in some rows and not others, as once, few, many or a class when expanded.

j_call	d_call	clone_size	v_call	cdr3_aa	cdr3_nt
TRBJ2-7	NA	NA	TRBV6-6	CASTQGRGHYEQYF	TGTGCCAGCACCCAAGGTCGGGGACACTACGAGCAGTACTTC
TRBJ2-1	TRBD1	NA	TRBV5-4	CASSLRGLSYNEQFF	TGTGCCAGCAGCTTGAGGGGGCTATCCTACAATGAGCAGTTCTTC
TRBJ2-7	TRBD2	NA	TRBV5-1	CASSLGQGGAYEQYF	TGCGCCAGCAGCTTGGGGCAGGGAGGGGCCTACGAGCAGTACTTC
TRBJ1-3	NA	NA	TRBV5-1	CASSLAGQALGNTIYF	TGCGCCAGCAGCTTGGCGGGCCAGGCCCTCGGAAACACCATATATTTT
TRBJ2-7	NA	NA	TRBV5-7	CATWKAGITYEQYF	TGTGCCACCTGGAAGGCCGGGATAACCTACGAGCAGTACTTC
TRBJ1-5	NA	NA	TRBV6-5	CASSYSPGPNQPQHF	TGTGCCAGCAGTTACTCTCCAGGACCCAATCAGCCCCAGCATTTT
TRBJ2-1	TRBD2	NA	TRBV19	CASSTLAVSSYNEQFF	TGTGCCAGTAGTACCCTAGCGGTTAGCTCCTACAATGAGCAGTTCTTC
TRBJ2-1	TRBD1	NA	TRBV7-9	CASSTPDRASRDEQFF	TGTGCCAGCAGCACACCGGACAGGGCCTCTAGGGATGAGCAGTTCTTC
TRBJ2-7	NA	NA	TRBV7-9	CASSLAGGGDEQYF	TGTGCCAGCAGCTTAGCGGGAGGGGGGGACGAGCAGTACTTC
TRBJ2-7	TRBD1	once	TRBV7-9	CASSLEGQGTYEQYF	TGTGCCAGCAGCTTAGAGGGACAGGGTACCTACGAGCAGTACTTC
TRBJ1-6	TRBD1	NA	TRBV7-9	CASSLELGQGFSPLHF	TGTGCCAGCAGCTTAGAACTGGGACAGGGCTTCTCACCCCTCCACTTT
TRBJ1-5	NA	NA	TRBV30	CAWSARYSNQPQHF	TGTGCCTGGAGTGCAAGGTATAGCAATCAGCCCCAGCATTTT
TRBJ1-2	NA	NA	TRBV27	CASSQQGSGYTF	TGTGCCAGCAGTCAGCAGGGTTCTGGCTACACCTTC
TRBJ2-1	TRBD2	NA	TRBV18	CASSPLGGSFNEQFF	TGTGCCAGCTCACCCCTCGGGGGGTCTTTCAATGAGCAGTTCTTC
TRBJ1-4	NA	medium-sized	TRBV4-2	CASSQEAGKDNEKLFF	TGTGCCAGCAGCCAAGAGGCCGGGAAGGATAATGAAAAACTGTTTTTT
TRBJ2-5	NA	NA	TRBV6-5	CASSPGGRQQETQYF	TGTGCCAGCAGCCCCGGAGGCAGGCAGCAAGAGACCCAGTACTTC
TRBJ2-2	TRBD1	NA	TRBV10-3	CAISDHRGQDTGELFF	TGTGCCATCAGTGACCACAGGGGGCAAGACACCGGGGAGCTGTTTTTT
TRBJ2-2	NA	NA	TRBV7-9	CASSWNPRQLANTGELFF	TGTGCCAGCAGCTGGAACCCCCGACAGCTCGCGAACACCGGGGAGCTGTTTTTT
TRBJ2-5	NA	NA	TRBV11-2	CASSLGAAWGTQYF	TGTGCCAGCAGCTTAGGGGCAGCCTGGGGGACCCAGTACTTC
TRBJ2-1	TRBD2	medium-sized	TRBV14	CASSQDWSGDYNEQFF	TGTGCCAGCAGCCAAGATTGGAGCGGGGATTACAATGAGCAGTTCTTC
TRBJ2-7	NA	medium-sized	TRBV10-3	CAISANLGRDGEQYF	TGTGCCATCAGTGCCAACCTGGGCAGGGACGGGGAGCAGTACTTC
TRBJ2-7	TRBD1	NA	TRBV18	CASSTGTASYEQYF	TGTGCCAGCTCGACCGGGACAGCTTCCTACGAGCAGTACTTC
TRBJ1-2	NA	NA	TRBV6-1	CASSVSRSYTF	TGTGCCAGCAGTGTATCCAGGAGCTACACCTTC
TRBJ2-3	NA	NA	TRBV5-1	CASSLTVYTDTQYF	TGCGCCAGCAGCTTGACAGTTTACACAGATACGCAGTATTTT
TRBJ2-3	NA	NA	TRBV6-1	CASSARSGDTQYF	TGTGCCAGCAGTGCCCGGTCGGGGGATACGCAGTATTTT
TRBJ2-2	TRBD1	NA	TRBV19	CASSAWTGGTGELFF	TGTGCCAGTAGTGCCTGGACAGGGGGCACCGGGGAGCTGTTTTTT
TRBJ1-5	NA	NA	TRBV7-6	CASSLGGGQVRQPQHF	TGTGCCAGCAGCTTAGGGGGAGGGCAGGTGCGTCAGCCCCAGCATTTT
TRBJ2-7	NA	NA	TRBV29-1	CSVGARASYEQYF	TGCAGCGTTGGCGCCAGGGCGTCCTACGAGCAGTACTTC
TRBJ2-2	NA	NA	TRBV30	CAWSEWTGELFF	TGTGCCTGGAGCGAATGGACCGGGGAGCTGTTTTTT
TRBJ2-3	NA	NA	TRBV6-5	CASSYATDSSTDTQYF	TGTGCCAGCAGTTACGCGACGGACAGTTCCACAGATACGCAGTATTTT